The rows below give T cell receptor beta chains drawn from one sample of a study of blood T cell repertoires in COVID-19. Method: immunoSEQ multiplex PCR; TCRdb's copy keeps in-frame clones and lacks some. There are around 370,000 clones in the sample; about 89% occur only once, and about 6% lies in the top ten. Material for sequencing was peripheral blood. The source of these receptors is a woman in her forties or fifties with COVID-19, enrolled during active disease. The CDR3 runs from the conserved cysteine through the conserved F or W. The order of the fields is V gene, J gene, CDR3 protein.

TRBV3-1/TRBV3-2,TRBJ1-2,CASTSTGTGVYGYTF
TRBV9,TRBJ2-5,CASSVVGSGSLETQYF
TRBV28,TRBJ2-6,CASRKTGPTNVLTF
TRBV19,TRBJ2-7,CASTGQGGSYEQYF
TRBV7-9,TRBJ1-1,CASSLGQGAYTEAFF
TRBV11-3,TRBJ1-2,CASSFTGQGRGYTF
TRBV6-5,TRBJ2-2,CASSYGGYTGELFF
TRBV19,TRBJ2-7,CASAAGEWNEQYF
TRBV19,TRBJ2-1,CASSIYHSGSGSLNEQFF
TRBV7-2,TRBJ2-1,CASSSTLAGGSYEQFF
TRBV6-6,TRBJ2-1,CASSRRFQPGLAASSYNEQFF
TRBV14,TRBJ1-6,CASSLNRYPGSPLHF
TRBV20-1,TRBJ1-1,CSASNPGRGAFF
TRBV11-3,TRBJ2-3,CASSPGTSESTDTQYF
TRBV4-1,TRBJ1-4,CASSQRTGLNEKLFF
TRBV6-6,TRBJ1-5,CASSYSNDRAQHF
TRBV21-1,TRBJ1-3,CASSKQRPGSSGNTIYF
TRBV15,TRBJ1-1,CATSPGGGFEWNTEAFF
TRBV30,TRBJ1-2,CATGKPNYGYTF
TRBV10-3,TRBJ1-1,CAISEVETEAFF
TRBV28,TRBJ1-1,CASRPYSQGTEAFF
TRBV6-1,TRBJ1-3,CASSDDRRPGNTIYF
TRBV19,TRBJ1-1,CASTATKNTEAFF
TRBV19,TRBJ1-4,CASSPIRDTEKLFF
TRBV11-3,TRBJ2-1,CASSLDLAGVIDEQFF
TRBV14,TRBJ1-6,CASSQDRSGWTLHF
TRBV12-5,TRBJ2-2,CASGLGQSMNTGELFF
TRBV7-2,TRBJ2-3,CASSLEEEDTQYF
TRBV7-2,TRBJ1-3,CASSQALSSGNTIYF
TRBV30,TRBJ1-2,CAWADRVKATYTF
TRBV5-1,TRBJ1-5,CASSLGDRNSNQPQHF
TRBV18,TRBJ1-4,CASSQPGTVNEKLFF
TRBV7-2,TRBJ2-7,CASSFTGTLGEQYF
TRBV7-9,TRBJ2-3,CASSLGSAGGTDTQYF
TRBV29-1,TRBJ1-4,CSVAQGDEKLFF
TRBV19,TRBJ2-3,CASSTTGASTDTQYF
TRBV5-5,TRBJ2-7,CASSLRSGYEQYF
TRBV6-6,TRBJ2-7,CASSYYPGGYEQYF
TRBV11-3,TRBJ1-2,CASSSRHAEHGYTF
TRBV27,TRBJ2-7,CASKPGGGRGPGYEQYF
TRBV5-1,TRBJ2-7,CASSLGQGRTEQYF
TRBV5-5,TRBJ1-2,CASSSSGDPYGYTF
TRBV5-1,TRBJ2-1,CASSVTGTSYNEQFF
TRBV27,TRBJ2-7,CASSLRALAGERHYEQYF
TRBV19,TRBJ2-1,CASSSGHRVGGEQFF
TRBV3-1/TRBV3-2,TRBJ1-2,CASSQPPGQGYGYTF
TRBV27,TRBJ1-4,CASTFGQPTNEKLFF
TRBV5-8,TRBJ2-4,CASSEDIAKNIQYF
TRBV5-6,TRBJ1-1,CASSAGQAYEGAFF
TRBV15,TRBJ2-7,CATSRDGGILLDEQYF
TRBV1,TRBJ1-1,CTSSQAGKGMVEAFF
TRBV29-1,TRBJ1-2,CSVGSGTGSLGYTF
TRBV4-3,TRBJ2-7,CASSQDLDTEQYF
TRBV7-9,TRBJ2-1,CASSLVGRYNEQFF
TRBV19,TRBJ1-3,CASRQGAVSGNTIYF
TRBV30,TRBJ2-1,CAWSVAVRNEQFF
TRBV6-5,TRBJ2-7,CASRTGTGISYEQYF
TRBV6-5,TRBJ2-7,CASRLTGATYEQYF
TRBV13,TRBJ2-7,CASSFRDRGTYEQYF